A single sample is the source of the 29 T cell receptor beta chains below, sequenced in a study of shared clonotypes between healthy human individuals. Assay used: immunoSEQ multiplex PCR; TCRdb lists only in-frame clones, some missing. This sample has roughly 1,500,000 clones, with under 99% found just once. Sequencing was carried out using naive CD4+ T cells sorted from blood. Described subset: CD45RA+ positively selected. The source of these receptors is a man aged 25-45 years in good health.

This clone was detected only once. This chain links TRBV7-9 with TRBJ2-1; D remains unclear. There are 13 residues in the CDR3. V was trimmed by 6 bases and J by 8 bases, leaving 14 bases between them. Germline-derived CDR1 and CDR2 are SEHNR and FQNEAQ (reference sequence). The DNA for the CDR3 is TGTGCCAGCAGTGGCCCTAGTCGCGATGAGCAGTTCTTC. It translates to CASSGPSRDEQFF.

This clone was seen just once. This chain connects TRBV9 to TRBJ2-2, with D maybe TRBD2 (5 bases). Germline assignment: CDR1 SGDLS and CDR2 YYNGEE. V gave up 0 bases and J gave up 4 bases, with 19 bases separating them. The CDR3 has 18 residues. DNA of the CDR3: TGTGCCAGCAGCGTAGGGGGTCGGGGTTGGGCCACCACCGGGGAGCTGTTTTTT. Translated: CASSVGGRGWATTGELFF.

The J gene is TRBJ2-3, the V gene TRBV7-2, with D tentatively TRBD1 (6 bases). V was cut by 2 bases and J by 5 bases, with 11 bases left in between. Germline V gene lookup returns CDR1 SGHTA and CDR2 FQGNSA. CDR3 length: 14 amino acids. The CDR3: CASSLRQGQDTQYF. CDR3 in DNA: TGTGCCAGCAGCTTACGGCAGGGACAAGATACGCAGTATTTT.

J is TRBJ2-2 and V is TRBV4-3, with 10 positions matching TRBD1. V trimming: 3 bases; J trimming: 3 bases; junction bases outside the gene matches: 10. The CDR3 has 18 residues. Germline assignment: CDR1 LGHNA and CDR2 YSLEER. DNA of the CDR3: TGCGCCAGCAGCCAGGGACCGGGACAGGGGCAATACACCGGGGAGCTGTTTTTT. Translating it yields CASSQGPGQGQYTGELFF.

The chain has TRBV2 and TRBJ2-2; D gene ambiguous. CDR1 SNHLY and CDR2 FYNNEI come from the germline V gene. V shed 7 bases and J shed 1 base, with 10 bases lying between them. CDR3 length: 14 amino acids. The CDR3 loop reads CASNTGRNTGELFF. The CDR3 DNA reads as TGTGCCAGCAACACCGGCAGGAACACCGGGGAGCTGTTTTTT. Full variable domain (outside the CDR3, taken from reference TRBV2 and TRBJ2-2): EPEVTQTPSHQVTQMGQEVILRCVPISNHLYFYWYRQILGQKVEFLVSFYNNEISEKSEIFDDQFSVERPDGSNFTLKIRSTKLEDSAMYFCASNTGRNTGELFFGEGSRLTVL.

Worth noting for this clone: The same CDR3 can be traced to other DNA sequences in this sample. The CDR3 loop is CASSLGLADSSYNEQFF. Here the CDR3 DNA reads TGCGCCAGCAGCTTGGGGTTAGCGGATAGCTCCTACAATGAGCAGTTCTTC. This chain uses TRBV5-1 with TRBJ2-1; D perhaps matches TRBD2 (6 bases). This CDR3 spans 17 amino acids. Trimming took off 0 bases at V and 0 bases at J, with 13 bases between the two ends. CDR1 is SGHRS and CDR2 is YFSETQ in the germline V gene.

This chain uses TRBV5-1 with TRBJ2-5; D may be TRBD2 (6 bases). The length of the CDR3 is 15 residues. In germline, CDR1 is SGHRS, CDR2 YFSETQ. Trimming stripped 0 bases from V and 5 bases from J, with 14 bases between. CDR3 DNA: TGCGCCAGCAGCTTGGACGTTCTAGCGAGCGAGACCCAGTACTTC. It encodes CASSLDVLASETQYF. Full variable domain (remainder filled in from reference TRBV5-1 and TRBJ2-5): KAGVTQTPRYLIKTRGQQVTLSCSPISGHRSVSWYQQTPGQGLQFLFEYFSETQRNKGNFPGRFSGRQFSNSRSEMNVSTLELGDSALYLCASSLDVLASETQYFGPGTRLLVL.

The chain is built from TRBV5-1 and TRBJ2-4, with 10 bases identical to TRBD1. After removal of 0 bases from V and 8 bases from J, the junction contained 2 bases not matched to a gene. CDR1 and CDR2 (germline): SGHRS, YFSETQ. The CDR3 loop spans 14 amino acids. In nucleotides, the CDR3 is TGCGCCAGCAGCTTGGCCGGGACAGGGGACATTCAGTACTTC. It codes for CASSLAGTGDIQYF.

Only one count was recorded for this clone. The chain carries TRBV27 and TRBJ2-1, with D possibly being TRBD2 (6 bases). The CDR3 runs to 16 residues. V gave up 5 bases and J gave up 0 bases, with 14 bases separating them. CDR1 MNHEY and CDR2 SMNVEV come from the germline V gene (reference sequence). CDR3 region: CASSPGLLSSYNEQFF. DNA for the CDR3: TGTGCCAGCAGTCCGGGACTCCTGAGCTCCTACAATGAGCAGTTCTTC.

The chain couples TRBV6-4 to TRBJ2-3; 8 positions agree with TRBD2. This CDR3 comprises 14 residues. V was clipped by 10 bases and J by 4 bases; unmatched bases: 10. The V gene's germline CDR1 is MRHNA and CDR2 SNTAGT. Here the CDR3 DNA reads TGTGCCACCAAGCGGGAGAGGGGGTCAGATACGCAGTATTTT. This gives the protein CATKRERGSDTQYF.

This rearrangement joins TRBV28 to TRBJ2-7; D not certain. The CDR3 sequence is 15 residues long. V lost 2 bases, J lost 3 bases, and 14 bases lay in between. Germline CDR1 reads MDHEN; CDR2 reads SYDVKM. This CDR3 reads CASSLPRSTYYEQYF. DNA for the CDR3: TGTGCCAGCAGTTTACCCAGGTCGACTTACTACGAGCAGTACTTC.

This clone was counted between two and nine times. The gene calls are TRBV5-1 and TRBJ1-5; a possible D gene is TRBD1 (5 bases). From germline, CDR1 is SGHRS and CDR2 YFSETQ. This CDR3 has 15 residues. The ends were cut back, 0 bases at V and 1 base at J, with 8 bases in the middle. CDR3 residues: CASSLDGGSNQPQHF. The CDR3 coding sequence is TGCGCCAGCAGCTTGGACGGGGGAAGCAATCAGCCCCAGCATTTT.

The chain combines TRBV6-5 with TRBJ2-2; D ambiguous. The V and J ends lost 0 bases and 7 bases respectively, with 12 bases between them. The CDR3 has 15 amino acids. Germline V gene sequence: CDR1 MNHEY, CDR2 SVGAGI. The CDR3 protein is CASSYSITTVGELFF. In nucleotides, the CDR3 is TGTGCCAGCAGTTACTCGATAACGACGGTCGGGGAGCTGTTTTTT.

The V and J genes are TRBV7-9 and TRBJ2-5; 7 nucleotides agree with TRBD2. Looked up from germline, CDR1 is SEHNR and CDR2 is FQNEAQ (reference sequence). With 2 bases clipped from V and 3 bases from J, the junction kept 6 bases outside the gene matches. The CDR3 runs 15 residues. The CDR3 here is CASSLPGLPKETQYF. In DNA form, the CDR3 reads TGTGCCAGCAGCTTACCGGGACTACCAAAAGAGACCCAGTACTTC.

This clone was observed once. The V call is TRBV30, the J call TRBJ2-2; D unclear. V shed 0 bases and J shed 5 bases, with 7 bases lying between them. Germline V gene data show CDR1 as GTSNPN and CDR2 as SVGIG (reference sequence). The CDR3 is 13 amino acids. In nucleotides, the CDR3 is TGTGCCTGGAGTGTGACCCTGACCGGGGAGCTGTTTTTT. Protein product: CAWSVTLTGELFF.

V usage is TRBV5-1 and J usage is TRBJ2-7; D is possibly TRBD2 (6 bases). V was shortened by 1 base and J by 5 bases, with 19 bases between the two germline ends. The CDR3 is made up of 16 amino acids. Germline V gives CDR1 SGHRS, CDR2 YFSETQ. CDR3 protein: CASSLNRPSDKDEQYF. CDR3 bases: TGCGCCAGCAGCTTGAATCGGCCTAGCGACAAAGACGAGCAGTACTTC.

The chain uses TRBV5-1 and TRBJ2-7; 9 nucleotides align to TRBD2. CDR1 and CDR2 (germline): SGHRS, YFSETQ. J gave up 0 bases and V 8 bases, and 9 bases lay outside the gene matches. The CDR3 contains 15 residues. Here the CDR3 DNA reads TGCGCCAGTAGGGTGGATAGCGGGAGCTCCTACGAGCAGTACTTC. Protein sequence: CASRVDSGSSYEQYF.

The CDR3 loop reads CASSYASGFPYEQYF. The CDR3 DNA sequence: TGTGCCAGCAGTTACGCTAGCGGATTCCCCTACGAGCAGTACTTC. The chain recombines TRBV6-5 with TRBJ2-7, with 7 bases aligning to TRBD2. V trimming: 2 bases; J trimming: 2 bases; junction bases outside the gene matches: 6. This CDR3 spans 15 amino acids. CDR1 is MNHEY, CDR2 SVGAGI, per germline.

This clone has only one observation. The J gene is TRBJ2-2, the V gene TRBV5-1, with no clear D. This CDR3 is 14 amino acids long. Trimming removed 5 bases at V and 5 bases at J, with 13 bases between. Germline CDR1 reads SGHRS; CDR2 reads YFSETQ. The CDR3 DNA is TGCGCCAGCAGACTTGGACCTGGAACCGGGGAGCTGTTTTTT. It encodes CASRLGPGTGELFF.

Remarks on this clone: Mismatch with germline at one junction end may stem from a read error. J is TRBJ2-5 and V is TRBV7-7; D uncertain. Germline V CDR1 and CDR2: SSHAT, FNYEAQ (reference sequence). The CDR3 spans 14 residues. The CDR3 is CASSRNFGQETQYF. The CDR3 nucleotides are TGTGCTAGCAGCAGGAATTTTGGCCAAGAGACCCAGTACTTC.

This chain connects TRBV6-1 to TRBJ2-7; 10 nucleotides agree with TRBD2. J lost 4 bases, V lost 0 bases, and 9 bases had no gene match. This CDR3 is 17 amino acids long. CDR1 is MNHNS, CDR2 SASEGT, per germline. CDR3 nucleotides: TGTGCCAGCAGTGAAGCGCCCCTAGCGGGAGAGACTTACGAGCAGTACTTC. This encodes CASSEAPLAGETYEQYF.

The V call is TRBV5-1, the J call TRBJ2-7; 9 bases match TRBD1. Germline values: CDR1 SGHRS, CDR2 YFSETQ. The CDR3 spans 13 residues. V gave up 1 base and J gave up 6 bases; unmatched junction bases: 2. CDR3 region: CASSLRGQGEQYF. CDR3 DNA: TGCGCCAGCAGCTTGCGGGGACAGGGCGAGCAGTACTTC.

V and J are TRBV9 and TRBJ2-1; 7 nucleotides line up with TRBD2. Trimming at V came to 0 bases and at J to 2 bases, leaving 5 bases not matched to a gene. Per germline, CDR1 SGDLS and CDR2 YYNGEE. This CDR3 is built from 16 residues. CDR3 nucleotides: TGTGCCAGCAGCGTAGTAACGGGAGGTACCTACAATGAGCAGTTCTTC. It translates to CASSVVTGGTYNEQFF.

The chain combines TRBV28 with TRBJ2-3; possible D gene TRBD2, 5 bases. Germline CDR1 MDHEN, CDR2 SYDVKM. Between the trimmed V and J ends, which lost 2 bases and 9 bases, there was a span of 9 bases. The CDR3 is 12 residues long. CDR3 DNA sequence: TGTGCCAGCAGTTTAAGGCGGGCCACGCAGTATTTT. It specifies CASSLRRATQYF.

The rearrangement links TRBV4-3 to TRBJ2-3; D remains ambiguous. This CDR3 contains 16 residues. Between the trimmed V and J ends, which lost 1 base and 0 bases, there was a span of 11 bases. The germline CDR1 and CDR2 sequences are LGHNA and YSLEER. The CDR3 region has the DNA TGCGCCAGCAGCCAAGGTTCACGAATTAGCACAGATACGCAGTATTTT. Its translation: CASSQGSRISTDTQYF.

The rearrangement links TRBV11-2 to TRBJ2-1, with TRBD2 matching 9 bases. The CDR3 totals 16 residues. The germline gives CDR1 SGHAT, CDR2 FQNNGV. Trimming cost V 2 bases and J 4 bases; bases outside gene matches: 6. CDR3 loop: CASSLKIAGEYNEQFF. The CDR3 DNA reads as TGTGCCAGCAGCTTAAAGATAGCGGGGGAGTACAATGAGCAGTTCTTC.

The chain recombines TRBV11-2 with TRBJ2-2; TRBD2 matches at 10 bases. The CDR3 runs to 16 residues. The ends lost 3 bases at V and 3 bases at J; junction bases unmatched: 4. Germline lookup yields CDR1 SGHAT and CDR2 FQNNGV. The CDR3 loop reads CASSFGLADYTGELFF. The CDR3 coding sequence is TGTGCCAGCAGCTTCGGACTAGCGGATTACACCGGGGAGCTGTTTTTT.

The chain combines TRBV10-1 with TRBJ1-2; D is unresolved. Trimming left V 5 bases short and J 3 bases short, with 10 bases between. The CDR3 consists of 13 residues. Germline V gives CDR1 WNHNN, CDR2 SYGVQD (reference sequence). The CDR3: CASSPTRDYGYTF. CDR3 nucleotide sequence: TGCGCCAGCAGTCCGACCCGGGACTATGGCTACACCTTC.

J is TRBJ2-1 and V is TRBV29-1; TRBD2 might be the D (5 bases). V was pared by 1 base and J by 4 bases, with 11 bases between. The CDR3 totals 14 residues. Germline CDR1 reads SQVTM; CDR2 reads ANQGSEA. The CDR3 sequence: CSVEGERVYNEQFF. For the CDR3, the DNA is TGCAGCGTTGAAGGGGAGCGAGTGTACAATGAGCAGTTCTTC.